The following is a TCR beta chain sequence with its context. This entry comes from a study of blood T cell repertoires in COVID-19. Looking at the study overall: Material from acute and convalescent COVID-19 was sourced from the United States, Italy and Spain. The cDNA or gDNA used as material had been derived from T cells, B-cell-depleted T cells, or PBMCs.

Trimming cost V 6 bases and J 11 bases; bases outside gene matches: 14. This CDR3 comprises 15 residues. Germline V lookup: CDR1 SNHLY, CDR2 FYNNEI. TCRdb's table, derived via immunoSEQ multiplex PCR, lists solely in-frame clones and lacks some. Seen here are about 15,000 clones, around 80% observed once, and the top ten hold roughly 15%. Sequencing used peripheral blood. This TCR was recovered from a human donor in a cohort sampled during active COVID-19. The chain carries TRBV2 and TRBJ1-5; 9 nucleotides align to TRBD1. The chain's CDR3 is CASRAGTGRIEAQHF. The CDR3 DNA follows: TGTGCCAGCAGAGCCGGGACAGGGCGTATTGAGGCCCAGCATTTT.